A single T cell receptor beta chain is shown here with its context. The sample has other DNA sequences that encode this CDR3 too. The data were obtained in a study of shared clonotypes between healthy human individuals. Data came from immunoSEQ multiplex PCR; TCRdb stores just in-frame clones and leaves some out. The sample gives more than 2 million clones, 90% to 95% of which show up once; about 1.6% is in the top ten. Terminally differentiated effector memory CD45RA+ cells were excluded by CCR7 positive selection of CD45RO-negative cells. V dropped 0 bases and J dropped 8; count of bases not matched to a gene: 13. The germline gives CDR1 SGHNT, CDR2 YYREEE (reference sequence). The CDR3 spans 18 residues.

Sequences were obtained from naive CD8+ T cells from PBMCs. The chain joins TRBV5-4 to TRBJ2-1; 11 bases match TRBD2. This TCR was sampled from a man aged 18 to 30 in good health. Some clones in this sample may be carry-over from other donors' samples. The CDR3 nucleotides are TGTGCCAGCAGCTTGGGTAGCGGGAGGGCCCTGGGTTTGGATGAGCAGTTCTTC. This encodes CASSLGSGRALGLDEQFF. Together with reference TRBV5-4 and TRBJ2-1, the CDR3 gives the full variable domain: ETGVTQSPTHLIKTRGQQVTLRCSSQSGHNTVSWYQQALGQGPQFIFQYYREEENGRGNFPPRFSGLQFPNYSSELNVNALELDDSALYLCASSLGSGRALGLDEQFFGPGTRLTVL.